This T cell receptor beta chain was identified during a study of T cell responses to AZD1222 COVID-19 vaccine. This clone turned up a few times. Its antigen is not identified. Some clones are missing from TCRdb's copy, which holds only in-frame ones; the method was immunoSEQ multiplex PCR. The table has 65,000 to 80,000 clones, 90% seen once. Study observations and caveats: In a largely white British group with more females than males, clonal diversity was possibly underestimated. Among spike-specific TCRs, nearly half reportedly target unmutated variant regions. At 160-218 and 743-854, vaccine-associated CD4 TCRs were dominant, and they spanned spike.

This receptor was taken from an adult in good health. The material was peripheral blood, obtained on day 0 of AZD1222 vaccination.

The CDR3: CASSDSAADTGELFF. CDR3 in DNA: TGTGCCAGCAGTGACTCGGCAGCCGACACCGGGGAGCTGTTTTTT. This chain connects TRBV6-4 to TRBJ2-2; D unresolved. Germline CDR1 and CDR2: MRHNA and SNTAGT. The CDR3 spans 15 residues. V dropped 0 bases and J dropped 3 bases, with 8 bases sitting between them.